Presented here are 15 T cell receptor beta chains from one specimen sequenced in a study of beta chain features in type 1 diabetes. Every bit of the isolated RNA underwent reverse transcription, so sequencing read expressed TCRB transcripts. Clones were read by immunoSEQ multiplex PCR, and TCRdb kept only the in-frame ones, dropping some. The sample includes a few hundred thousand clones, 25% to 30% of them seen just once. Sequenced input: central memory CD4+ T cells from blood. These receptors were taken from a man aged 25-45 years in good health.

This clone was seen a handful of times. Additional DNA sequences in this sample encode the identical CDR3. The chain employs TRBV18 and TRBJ2-6; D unresolved. Germline CDR1 reads KGHSH; CDR2 reads LQKENI. The CDR3 extends over 14 amino acids. Trimming took off 0 bases at V and 2 bases at J, with 2 bases between the two ends. The CDR3 DNA reads as TGTGCCAGCTCACCACCGGCTGGGGCCAACGTCCTGACTTTC. It translates to CASSPPAGANVLTF.

V is TRBV30 and J is TRBJ2-3, with 9 bases fitting TRBD2. Germline CDR1 is GTSNPN and CDR2 is SVGIG (reference sequence). The CDR3 spans 17 residues. The J segment lost 3 bases and the V segment lost 4 bases, leaving 14 bases of the junction unmatched. The CDR3 here is CAWNSPLAGGRTDTQYF. CDR3 DNA sequence: TGTGCCTGGAACTCCCCTTTGGCGGGAGGGCGGACAGATACGCAGTATTTT.

The V gene is TRBV7-2, the J gene TRBJ2-3, with 7 positions matching TRBD2. CDR3 length: 11 residues. V trimming: 3 bases; J trimming: 11 bases; junction bases outside the gene matches: 2. The V gene's germline CDR1 is SGHTA and CDR2 FQGNSA. The CDR3 bases are TGTGCCAGCAGCTTGGGAGGGATGCAGTATTTT. Translation gives CASSLGGMQYF.

This clone was seen a few times. The rearrangement links TRBV29-1 to TRBJ1-5, with a possible D match to TRBD1 (5 bases). Germline V gene sequence: CDR1 SQVTM, CDR2 ANQGSEA. V was clipped by 5 bases and J by 2 bases, with 13 bases between them. The CDR3 runs to 14 residues. DNA for the CDR3: TGCAGCGTTAATTGGGGGGGACGCAATCAGCCCCAGCATTTT. Protein sequence: CSVNWGGRNQPQHF.

V usage is TRBV2 and J usage is TRBJ2-1; D is possibly TRBD2 (6 bases). V was clipped by 10 bases and J by 0 bases, with 13 bases between them. CDR1 is SNHLY, CDR2 FYNNEI, per germline. This CDR3 comprises 14 residues. CDR3 DNA: TGTGCCACGGCGGGGAACCCCTCCTACAATGAGCAGTTCTTC. Translation gives CATAGNPSYNEQFF.

This clone has more than one count but fewer than ten. The J gene is TRBJ2-1, the V gene TRBV4-3; 11 bases map to TRBD2. CDR3 length: 17 residues. Germline V gene lookup returns CDR1 LGHNA and CDR2 YSLEER. The junction had 8 bases not matched to a gene; V was cut back by 0 bases and J by 7 bases. DNA of the CDR3: TGCGCCAGCAGCCAAGACCCCGGGACTAGCGGCTTTAATGAGCAGTTCTTC. This codes for CASSQDPGTSGFNEQFF.

The genes are TRBV6-5 and TRBJ2-7; TRBD1 might be the D (5 bases). Germline V CDR1 and CDR2: MNHEY, SVGAGI. The V gene lost 5 bases and the J gene lost 4 bases, with 12 bases spanning the gap. The length of the CDR3 is 13 residues. In nucleotides, the CDR3 is TGTGCCAGCAGTGGTCAGGACACTTACGAGCAGTACTTC. Its protein product is CASSGQDTYEQYF.

This clone was picked up a small number of times. The V and J genes are TRBV2 and TRBJ1-2; D uncertain. V dropped 6 bases and J dropped 5 bases, with 10 bases sitting between them. The CDR3 is 12 amino acids. From germline, CDR1 is SNHLY and CDR2 FYNNEI. CDR3: CASRGSRYGYTF. The CDR3 coding sequence is TGTGCCAGCAGAGGCAGTCGATATGGCTACACCTTC. Using reference TRBV2 and TRBJ1-2 for the parts outside the CDR3, the full variable domain is EPEVTQTPSHQVTQMGQEVILRCVPISNHLYFYWYRQILGQKVEFLVSFYNNEISEKSEIFDDQFSVERPDGSNFTLKIRSTKLEDSAMYFCASRGSRYGYTFGSGTRLTVV.

With regard to this clone: Other DNA sequences in the same sample also yield this CDR3. The J gene is TRBJ2-7, the V gene TRBV11-3, with 7 bases that match TRBD2. In germline, CDR1 is SGHNT, CDR2 YENEEA. This CDR3 is built from 14 residues. The J segment lost 2 bases and the V segment lost 4 bases, leaving 5 bases of the junction unmatched. CDR3: CASSSGGSPYEQYF. In DNA form, the CDR3 reads TGTGCCAGCAGCTCCGGCGGGAGCCCCTACGAGCAGTACTTC.

This clone was seen a handful of times. The chain has TRBV11-3 and TRBJ1-5; 10 bases are a match to TRBD1. CDR1 and CDR2 (germline): SGHNT, YENEEA. V gave up 4 bases and J gave up 6 bases; unmatched junction bases: 6. The CDR3 totals 15 residues. In nucleotides, the CDR3 is TGTGCCAGCAGCTCGGGACAGGGGAAAGGTCAGCCCCAGCATTTT. As protein: CASSSGQGKGQPQHF. The full variable domain, with the rest looked up from reference TRBV11-3 and TRBJ1-5, is EAGVVQSPRYKIIEKKQPVAFWCNPISGHNTLYWYLQNLGQGPELLIRYENEEAVDDSQLPKDRFSAERLKGVDSTLKIQPAELGDSAVYLCASSSGQGKGQPQHFGDGTRLSIL.

The chain is built from TRBV18 and TRBJ2-1; possible D gene TRBD2, 5 bases. CDR1 and CDR2 from the germline V gene are KGHSH and LQKENI. V was clipped by 6 bases and J by 0 bases, with 12 bases between them. CDR3 length: 15 amino acids. CDR3 DNA sequence: TGTGCCAGCTCCCTCTCAAGCGGCTCCTACAATGAGCAGTTCTTC. It codes for CASSLSSGSYNEQFF.

There are a few counts of this clone. This chain joins TRBV6-5 and TRBJ2-2; the D is unclear. CDR1 and CDR2 from the germline V gene are MNHEY and SVGAGI. V lost 5 bases and J 3 bases, leaving 10 bases between the germline ends. This CDR3 comprises 14 residues. The CDR3 protein is CASSTLRDTGELFF. The CDR3 DNA reads as TGTGCCAGCAGTACCTTAAGGGACACCGGGGAGCTGTTTTTT.

This clone was seen at least ten times. The genes are TRBV29-1 and TRBJ1-1; D is unresolved. The CDR3 covers 12 residues. From germline, CDR1 is SQVTM and CDR2 ANQGSEA. V was shortened by 5 bases and J by 1 base, with 8 bases between the two germline ends. CDR3 protein: CSVRSTNTEAFF. The CDR3 bases are TGCAGCGTTAGATCCACGAACACTGAAGCTTTCTTT. Full variable domain (remainder filled in from reference TRBV29-1 and TRBJ1-1): SAVISQKPSRDICQRGTSLTIQCQVDSQVTMMFWYRQQPGQSLTLIATANQGSEATYESGFVIDKFPISRPNLTFSTLTVSNMSPEDSSIYLCSVRSTNTEAFFGQGTRLTVV.

This clone was found a few times. The CDR3 spells CSVEGASGADEQYF. Written as DNA, the CDR3 is TGCAGCGTTGAGGGGGCGTCAGGGGCCGACGAGCAGTACTTC. The chain is built from TRBV29-1 and TRBJ2-7; D perhaps matches TRBD1 (6 bases). CDR3 length equals 14 residues. Germline V lookup: CDR1 SQVTM, CDR2 ANQGSEA. V gave up 3 bases and J gave up 5 bases, with 17 bases separating them.

The J gene is TRBJ2-3, the V gene TRBV5-4; maybe TRBD2 (6 bases). Germline assignment: CDR1 SGHNT and CDR2 YYREEE (reference sequence). Trimming pared 5 bases from V and 3 bases from J, leaving 13 bases between. This CDR3 region has 14 residues. CDR3 sequence reads: CASSLKAGTDTQYF. The CDR3 DNA is TGTGCCAGCAGTCTCAAGGCGGGAACAGATACGCAGTATTTT.